These 10 T cell receptor beta chains share one sample of origin, sequenced in a study of Ad26.COV2.S vaccination and SARS-CoV-2 variants (dated by TCRdb to the early 2020s). The method was the immunoSEQ multiplex PCR assay. The clones in this table, taken by TCRdb from immuneACCESS, are in-frame only. Not every clone is retained; where verified, under half of the shortfall comes from an unresolved V gene, and the cause of the rest is unknown. This sample comprises approximately 340,000 clones, about 91% of them detected only once. 3.5% to 4.5% of the sample rests with the top ten. Explained via the paper, the time point label denotes: individuals recovered from natural SARS-CoV-2 infection. The material was peripheral blood, obtained after recovery from COVID-19. These receptors came from a human donor who had recovered from COVID-19.

The chain recombines TRBV7-9 with TRBJ1-2; D remains ambiguous. V lost 1 base and J lost 8, with 11 bases in between. This CDR3 is 13 amino acids long. Looked up from germline, CDR1 is SEHNR and CDR2 is FQNEAQ (reference sequence). The CDR3 coding sequence is TGTGCCAGCAGCTTAGACAGTCTTGCGGGCTACACCTTC. It yields the protein CASSLDSLAGYTF.

V usage is TRBV19 and J usage is TRBJ1-2, with a tentative D call TRBD1 (5 bases). CDR3 length: 12 residues. Trimming left V 5 bases short and J 3 bases short, with 7 bases between. CDR1 and CDR2 from the germline V gene are LNHDA and SQIVND (reference sequence). In DNA, the CDR3 is TGTGCCAGTAGTGTGACAGACTATGGCTACACCTTC. Translating gives CASSVTDYGYTF. The complete variable domain, with remaining parts taken from reference TRBV19 and TRBJ1-2, reads DGGITQSPKYLFRKEGQNVTLSCEQNLNHDAMYWYRQDPGQGLRLIYYSQIVNDFQKGDIAEGYSVSREKKESFPLTVTSAQKNPTAFYLCASSVTDYGYTFGSGTRLTVV.

The chain has TRBV2 and TRBJ1-2, with TRBD1 as a possible D gene (6 bases). From germline, CDR1 is SNHLY and CDR2 FYNNEI. The CDR3 is made up of 14 amino acids. Trimming removed 5 bases at V and 1 base at J, with 11 bases between. In nucleotides, the CDR3 is TGTGCCAGCAGTTTTCAGGGGAATAACTATGGCTACACCTTC. Residues: CASSFQGNNYGYTF.

The sample holds a few counts of this clone. V and J are TRBV14 and TRBJ1-6; D is unclear. Germline values: CDR1 SGHDN, CDR2 FVKESK. The V and J ends lost 3 bases and 10 bases respectively, with 13 bases between them. CDR3 length equals 14 residues. CDR3 sequence reads: CASSQGGAISPLHF. The CDR3 DNA sequence: TGTGCCAGCAGCCAGGGAGGAGCCATATCACCCCTCCACTTT.

The chain links TRBV27 to TRBJ2-1; 9 positions agree with TRBD1. CDR1 MNHEY and CDR2 SMNVEV come from the germline V gene (reference sequence). This CDR3 contains 16 residues. Germline trimming cut 4 bases from V and 7 bases from J; bases unmatched to any gene: 11. The CDR3 region is CASSSLGQGIRNEQFF. For the CDR3, the DNA is TGTGCCAGCAGTTCTCTGGGACAGGGAATAAGGAATGAGCAGTTCTTC.

The chain links TRBV7-2 to TRBJ1-2; 8 bases align to TRBD1. J lost 6 bases, V lost 1 base, and 13 bases had no gene match. The germline CDR1 and CDR2 sequences are SGHTA and FQGNSA. The CDR3 is 17 residues long. CDR3 protein: CASSLGLQGAQGNGYTF. In DNA form, the CDR3 reads TGTGCCAGCAGCTTAGGGCTCCAGGGGGCGCAGGGGAATGGCTACACCTTC.

The J gene is TRBJ1-2, the V gene TRBV2; D is perhaps TRBD1 (5 bases). The CDR3 covers 13 residues. Germline CDR1 is SNHLY and CDR2 is FYNNEI. The V gene lost 2 bases and the J gene lost 5 bases, with 9 bases spanning the gap. DNA for the CDR3: TGTGCCAGCAGTGAACAGGGCCAATATGGCTACACCTTC. Amino acids: CASSEQGQYGYTF.

The rearrangement links TRBV5-1 to TRBJ2-3; no reliable D call. Germline V gene lookup returns CDR1 SGHRS and CDR2 YFSETQ. There are 15 residues in the CDR3. The V end lost 2 bases, the J end lost 3 bases, and 13 bases lay between the germline ends. The CDR3 sequence is CASSFDGVGTDTQYF. CDR3 sequence (DNA): TGCGCCAGCAGCTTTGATGGGGTTGGAACAGATACGCAGTATTTT.

This sequence joins TRBV5-4 and TRBJ1-1, with a possible D match to TRBD1 (5 bases). Trimming pared 4 bases from V and 5 bases from J, leaving 21 bases between. Germline CDR1 and CDR2: SGHNT and YYREEE (reference sequence). The CDR3 covers 16 residues. This CDR3 is CASSPPGGRARTEAFF. In DNA form, the CDR3 reads TGTGCCAGCAGCCCACCCGGCGGCAGGGCAAGGACTGAAGCTTTCTTT.

The count of this clone is one. The rearrangement uses TRBV9 and TRBJ2-3, with D perhaps TRBD2 (6 bases). This CDR3 comprises 14 residues. V was trimmed by 3 bases and J by 6 bases, leaving 14 bases between them. CDR1 and CDR2 (germline): SGDLS, YYNGEE. DNA for the CDR3: TGTGCCAGCAGCGAGCCGGGACTCCAGGATACGCAGTATTTT. Translation: CASSEPGLQDTQYF.